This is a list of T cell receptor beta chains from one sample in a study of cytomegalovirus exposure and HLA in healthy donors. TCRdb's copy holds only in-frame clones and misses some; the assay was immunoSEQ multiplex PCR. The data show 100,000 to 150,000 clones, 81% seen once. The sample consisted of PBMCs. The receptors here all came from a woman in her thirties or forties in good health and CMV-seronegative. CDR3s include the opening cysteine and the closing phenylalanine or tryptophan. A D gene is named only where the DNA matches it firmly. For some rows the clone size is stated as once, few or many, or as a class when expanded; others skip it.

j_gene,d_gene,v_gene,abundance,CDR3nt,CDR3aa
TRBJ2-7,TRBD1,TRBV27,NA,TGTGCCAGCAGTTTATTGGGGACAGCAAGGGAGTACTTC,CASSLLGTAREYF
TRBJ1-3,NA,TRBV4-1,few,TGCGCCAGCAGCCAAGCGATAAGGGGAGGCAGGGCGTCGTCTGGAAACACCATATATTTT,CASSQAIRGGRASSGNTIYF
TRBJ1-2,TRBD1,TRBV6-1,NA,TGTGCCAGCAGTGAACTAAGGACAGGGAGGAACTATGGCTACACCTTC,CASSELRTGRNYGYTF
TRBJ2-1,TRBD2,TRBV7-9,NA,TGTGCCAGCAGCCTCCCTATAACTAGCGGGGGGGCTTTTAAGCAGTTCTTC,CASSLPITSGGAFKQFF
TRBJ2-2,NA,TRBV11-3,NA,TGTGCCAGCAGCCGATTGTCTAGCGCCTACACCGGGGAGCTGTTTTTT,CASSRLSSAYTGELFF
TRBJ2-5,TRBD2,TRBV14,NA,TGTGCCAGCAGCCAAGGGATAGCGGGAGAGACCCAGTACTTC,CASSQGIAGETQYF
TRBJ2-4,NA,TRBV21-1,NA,TGTGCCAGCAGCAAAGTGAACCGGGCTAGCGGGGGGGTAGCCAAAAACATTCAGTACTTC,CASSKVNRASGGVAKNIQYF
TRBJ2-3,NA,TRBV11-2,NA,TGTGCCAGCAGCTTTCGACTACACACAGATACGCAGTATTTT,CASSFRLHTDTQYF
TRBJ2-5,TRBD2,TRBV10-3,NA,TGTGCCATCAGTGCTAGAGCGGGGGGCGAGACCCAGTACTTC,CAISARAGGETQYF
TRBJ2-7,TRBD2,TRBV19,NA,TGTGCCAGTAGTAGCGGGAGGATCTACGAGCAGTACTTC,CASSSGRIYEQYF
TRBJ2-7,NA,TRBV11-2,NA,TGTGCCAGCAGCTTAATCCAAAGGAGACCCGTACAGTACTTC,CASSLIQRRPVQYF
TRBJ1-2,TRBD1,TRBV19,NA,TGTGCCAGTAGCTCCGGGACAGGGTACGCCGGAAAGGATGGCTACACCTTC,CASSSGTGYAGKDGYTF
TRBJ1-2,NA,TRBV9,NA,TGTGCCAGCAGCGTAGCTGGGGGCGCGGGCTATGGCTACACCTTC,CASSVAGGAGYGYTF
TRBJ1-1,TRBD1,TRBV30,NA,TGTGCCTGGAGTCTAATGGGACAGTTGAACACTGAAGCTTTCTTT,CAWSLMGQLNTEAFF
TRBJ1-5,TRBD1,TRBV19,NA,TGTGCCAGTAGTCCGGACAGGGGGCACAATCAGCCCCAGCATTTT,CASSPDRGHNQPQHF
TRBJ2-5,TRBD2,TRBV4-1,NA,TGCGCCAGCAGCCAAGAAGGTAGCGGGAGTTCAGAGACCCAGTACTTC,CASSQEGSGSSETQYF
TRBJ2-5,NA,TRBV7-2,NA,TGTGCCAGCAGCTCGGGGTGGGCCGAAGAGACCCAGTACTTC,CASSSGWAEETQYF
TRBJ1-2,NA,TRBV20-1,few,TGCAGTGCTAGAGACATTGGCTACACCTTC,CSARDIGYTF
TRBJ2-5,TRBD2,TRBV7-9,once,TGTGCCAGCAGCCCCGGGACTAGCGGGGGAACCGGAGAGACCCAGTACTTC,CASSPGTSGGTGETQYF
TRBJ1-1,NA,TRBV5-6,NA,TGTGCCAGCAGCTTAGTGGCAACAGGGACCTCCACTGAAGCTTTCTTT,CASSLVATGTSTEAFF
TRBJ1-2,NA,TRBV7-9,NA,TGTGCCAGCAGCGATCGCTCGTCCCGGCTAGCCTATGGCTACACCTTC,CASSDRSSRLAYGYTF
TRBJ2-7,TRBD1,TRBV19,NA,TGTGCCAGTAGTATATTACAGGGGACGGGAGAGCAGTACTTC,CASSILQGTGEQYF